The following is a TCR beta chain sequence with its context. Its matching antigen is unknown. Here immunoSEQ multiplex PCR was the method, and the copy in TCRdb shows in-frame clones only, minus some. The sample carries about 140,000 clones, 70% to 90% recorded once. These data are taken from a study of T cell responses to AZD1222 COVID-19 vaccine. Findings of the study overall: It was only after the peak T cell response that any repertoires were sampled. Regions 160-218 and 743-854 held dominance among vaccine-associated CD4 TCRs, which spanned spike.

Trimming left V 0 bases short and J 5 bases short, with 11 bases between. CDR1 is SGDLS and CDR2 is YYNGEE in the germline V gene. The CDR3 totals 14 residues. This sequence joins TRBV9 and TRBJ2-5, with D tentatively TRBD2 (5 bases). This clonotype originated in an adult in good health. Here the sequenced sample was peripheral blood, taken on day 0 of AZD1222 vaccination. Here the CDR3 DNA reads TGTGCCAGCAGCGTAGGAGGGTCTGAGGAGACCCAGTACTTC. Translation: CASSVGGSEETQYF.